The clone carrying this T cell receptor (beta chain) was seen many times. The source of the sample is a study of T-cell memory formation after mild COVID-19. CDR1 is SGHTA, CDR2 FQGNSA, per germline. V lost 4 bases and J lost 1, with 17 bases in between. CDR3 length equals 16 residues. TCRdb reprocessed the 5' RACE reads with MiXCR, giving one entry per CDR3 protein. Of about 470,000 distinct CDR3 sequences in the sample, more than 20% are singletons; the top ten hold 12%. This chain connects TRBV7-2 to TRBJ2-7; D is perhaps TRBD1 (6 bases). This sequence originates from an adult woman who had mild COVID-19 (a few samples of this study predate the infection). Cell type and time point are not known. Sample: PBMCs or a T cell subset sorted from them (not recorded which). CDR3 loop: CASSSQGMSGSYEQYF. The CDR3 DNA sequence: TGTGCCAGCAGCTCGCAGGGGATGTCGGGGTCCTACGAGCAGTACTTC.